This TCR beta chain emerged from a study of cytomegalovirus exposure and HLA in healthy donors. Regarding the study as a whole: Upon later analysis, TCR association rates were observed to vary by HLA locus, being highest for DRB1 and lowest for HLA-C.

Amplification used 60 Vbeta primers and 13 Jbeta primers. The table came from immunoSEQ multiplex PCR; TCRdb's copy has only in-frame clones and leaves some out. The sample yields 150,000 to 200,000 clones, over 70% seen once. Comments on this clone: Its matching antigen is unknown.

Healthy people donating bone marrow made up the donors. Germline CDR1 and CDR2: ENHRY and SYGVKD. The CDR3 is 13 residues long. The V segment lost 6 bases and the J segment 4 bases; nucleotides outside the gene matches: 4. This sequence joins TRBV10-3 and TRBJ1-1, with 8 bases lining up with TRBD1. The material sequenced was PBMCs. This clonotype was sampled from a woman aged 18-29 years in good health and CMV-seropositive. The DNA for the CDR3 is TGTGCCATCAGGCAGGGGGCCGGCACTGAAGCTTTCTTT. Translating gives CAIRQGAGTEAFF.